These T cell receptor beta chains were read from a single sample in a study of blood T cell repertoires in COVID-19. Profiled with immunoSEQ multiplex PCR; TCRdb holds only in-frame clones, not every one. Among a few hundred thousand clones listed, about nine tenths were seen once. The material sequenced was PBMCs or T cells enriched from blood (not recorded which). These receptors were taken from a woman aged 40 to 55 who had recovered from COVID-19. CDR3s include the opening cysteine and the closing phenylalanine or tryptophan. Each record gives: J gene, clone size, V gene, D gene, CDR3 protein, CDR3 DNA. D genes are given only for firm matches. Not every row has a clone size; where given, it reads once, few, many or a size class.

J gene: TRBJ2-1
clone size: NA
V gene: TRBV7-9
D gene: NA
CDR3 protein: CASSSMTGSYNEQFF
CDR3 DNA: TGTGCCAGCAGCTCTATGACAGGTTCCTACAATGAGCAGTTCTTC

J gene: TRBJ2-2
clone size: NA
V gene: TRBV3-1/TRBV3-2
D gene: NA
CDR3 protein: CASSQNGGPGELFF
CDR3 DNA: TGTGCCAGCAGCCAAAATGGGGGCCCCGGGGAGCTGTTTTTT

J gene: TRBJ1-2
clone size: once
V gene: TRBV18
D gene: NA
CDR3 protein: CASSRSGLAFSNYGYTF
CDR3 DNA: TGTGCCAGCTCACGGTCAGGGTTGGCCTTCTCTAACTATGGCTACACCTTC

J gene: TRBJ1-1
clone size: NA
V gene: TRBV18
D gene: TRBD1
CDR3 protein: CASSEGARLTEAFF
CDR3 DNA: TGTGCCAGCTCAGAGGGGGCGAGACTCACTGAAGCTTTCTTT

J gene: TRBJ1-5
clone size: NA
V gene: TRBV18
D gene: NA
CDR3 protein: CASSPLEGPQHF
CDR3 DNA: TGTGCCAGCTCACCCCTGGAGGGGCCCCAGCATTTT

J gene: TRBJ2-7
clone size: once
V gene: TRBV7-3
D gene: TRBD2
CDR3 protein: CASSSWEGYEQYF
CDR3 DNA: TGTGCCAGCAGCTCCTGGGAGGGCTACGAGCAGTACTTC

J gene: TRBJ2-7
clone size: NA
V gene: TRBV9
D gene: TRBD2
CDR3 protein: CASSVGLAGGGEQYF
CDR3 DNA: TGTGCCAGCAGCGTCGGGCTAGCGGGAGGGGGCGAGCAGTACTTC

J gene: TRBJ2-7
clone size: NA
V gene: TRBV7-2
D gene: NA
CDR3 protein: CASSLDGTSTYEQYF
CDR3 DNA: TGTGCCAGCAGCTTAGATGGGACTTCGACCTACGAGCAGTACTTC

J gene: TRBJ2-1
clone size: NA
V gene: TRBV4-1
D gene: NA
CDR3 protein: CASSRGQGLFF
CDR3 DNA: TGCGCCAGCAGCCGAGGGCAAGGCTTGTTCTTC

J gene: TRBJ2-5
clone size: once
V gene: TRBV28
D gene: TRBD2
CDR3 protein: CASSPPGGARETQYF
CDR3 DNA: TGTGCCAGCAGTCCCCCGGGGGGGGCAAGAGAGACCCAGTACTTC

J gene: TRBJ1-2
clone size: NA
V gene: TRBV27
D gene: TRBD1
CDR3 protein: CASSRQGAILRSGYTF
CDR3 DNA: TGTGCCAGCAGTCGGCAGGGGGCGATTTTACGTAGTGGCTACACCTTC

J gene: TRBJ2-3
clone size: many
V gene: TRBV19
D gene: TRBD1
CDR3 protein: CASSWDSYTQYF
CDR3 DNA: TGTGCCAGTAGTTGGGACAGCTATACGCAGTATTTT

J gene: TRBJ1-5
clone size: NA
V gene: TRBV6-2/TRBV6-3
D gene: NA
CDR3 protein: CASSYSPRTGNQPQHF
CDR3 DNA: TGTGCCAGCAGTTACTCACCGAGGACGGGGAATCAGCCCCAGCATTTT

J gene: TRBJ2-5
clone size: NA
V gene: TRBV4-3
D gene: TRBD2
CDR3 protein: CASSQDGAGVQETQYF
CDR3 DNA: TGCGCCAGCAGCCAAGATGGGGCGGGGGTCCAAGAGACCCAGTACTTC

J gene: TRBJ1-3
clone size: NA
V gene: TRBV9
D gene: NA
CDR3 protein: CASSVMGVSGNTIYF
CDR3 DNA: TGTGCCAGCAGCGTAATGGGAGTCTCTGGAAACACCATATATTTT

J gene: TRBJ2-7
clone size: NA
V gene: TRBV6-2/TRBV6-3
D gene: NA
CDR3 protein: CASSGGPTLVEQYF
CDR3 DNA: TGTGCCAGCAGTGGCGGGCCCACACTAGTCGAGCAGTACTTC

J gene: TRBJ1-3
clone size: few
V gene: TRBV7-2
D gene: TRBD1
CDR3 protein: CASSTRTTGPGNTIYF
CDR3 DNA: TGTGCCAGCAGCACACGAACGACAGGGCCCGGAAACACCATATATTTT

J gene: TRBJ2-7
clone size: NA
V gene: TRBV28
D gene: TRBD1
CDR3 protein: CASSSRRQGAREQYF
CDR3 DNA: TGTGCCAGCAGTTCCCGCCGACAGGGGGCTCGAGAGCAGTACTTC

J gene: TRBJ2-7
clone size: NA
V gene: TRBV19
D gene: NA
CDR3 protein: CASSISPNRAYEQYF
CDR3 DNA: TGTGCCAGTAGTATTTCGCCCAACAGGGCCTACGAGCAGTACTTC

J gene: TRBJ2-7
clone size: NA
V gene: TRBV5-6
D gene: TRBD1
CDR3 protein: CASSPDRSSYEQYF
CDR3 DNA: TGTGCCAGCAGCCCGGACAGGTCGTCCTACGAGCAGTACTTC

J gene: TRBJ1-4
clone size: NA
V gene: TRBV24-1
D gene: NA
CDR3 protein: CATSDPGSNPNEKLFF
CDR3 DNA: TGTGCCACCAGTGATCCCGGGTCTAACCCTAATGAAAAACTGTTTTTT

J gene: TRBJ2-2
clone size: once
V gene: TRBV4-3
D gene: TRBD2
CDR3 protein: CASSRYSGSEAGELFF
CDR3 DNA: TGCGCCAGCAGCCGTTATAGCGGGAGTGAGGCCGGGGAGCTGTTTTTT

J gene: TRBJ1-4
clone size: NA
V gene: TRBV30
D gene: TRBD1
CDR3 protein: CAWSAGTERSKLFF
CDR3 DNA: TGTGCCTGGAGTGCCGGGACAGAGCGTTCAAAACTGTTTTTT

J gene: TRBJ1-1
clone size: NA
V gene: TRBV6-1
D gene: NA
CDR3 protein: CASSENPTQRAFF
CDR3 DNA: TGTGCCAGCAGTGAAAATCCTACGCAGCGCGCTTTCTTT

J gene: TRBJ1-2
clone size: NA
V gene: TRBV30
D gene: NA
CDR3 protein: CASTGSTVVYGYTF
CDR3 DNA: TGTGCCTCTACAGGGAGCACGGTCGTCTATGGCTACACCTTC

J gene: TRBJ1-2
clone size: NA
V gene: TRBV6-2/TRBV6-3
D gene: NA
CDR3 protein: CASSPGSRGYTF
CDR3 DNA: TGTGCCAGCAGCCCTGGGAGCCGCGGCTACACCTTC

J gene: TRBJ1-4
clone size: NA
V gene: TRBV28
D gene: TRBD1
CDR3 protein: CASSEGTDEKLFF
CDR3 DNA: TGTGCCAGCTCGGAAGGGACAGACGAAAAACTGTTTTTT

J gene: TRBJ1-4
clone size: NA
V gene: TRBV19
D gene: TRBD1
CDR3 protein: CASSTADRGNEKLFF
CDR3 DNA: TGTGCCAGTAGTACTGCGGACAGGGGTAATGAAAAACTGTTTTTT

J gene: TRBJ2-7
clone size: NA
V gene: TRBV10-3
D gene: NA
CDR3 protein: CATRDSSYEQYF
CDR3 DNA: TGTGCCACCCGGGACTCCTCCTACGAGCAGTACTTC

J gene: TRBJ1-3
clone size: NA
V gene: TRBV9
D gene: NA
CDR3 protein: CASSETEGPGSGNTIYF
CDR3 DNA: TGTGCCAGCAGCGAGACGGAGGGTCCCGGCTCTGGAAACACCATATATTTT

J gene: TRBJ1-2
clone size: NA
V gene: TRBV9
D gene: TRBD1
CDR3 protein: CASSVEIGQGGYGYTF
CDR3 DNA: TGTGCCAGCAGCGTAGAGATTGGACAGGGAGGCTATGGCTACACCTTC

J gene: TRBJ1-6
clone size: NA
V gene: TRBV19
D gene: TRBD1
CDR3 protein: CASSSRTGRDSPLHF
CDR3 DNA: TGTGCCAGTAGTTCCCGGACAGGGAGAGATTCACCCCTCCACTTT

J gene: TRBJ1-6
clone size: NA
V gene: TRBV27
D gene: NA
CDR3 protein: CASSYTDSNSPLHF
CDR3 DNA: TGTGCCAGCAGTTATACGGACAGTAATTCACCCCTCCACTTT

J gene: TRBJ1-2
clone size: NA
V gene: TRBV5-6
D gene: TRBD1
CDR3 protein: CASSARGRGGYTF
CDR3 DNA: TGTGCCAGCAGCGCTAGGGGGCGCGGTGGCTACACCTTC

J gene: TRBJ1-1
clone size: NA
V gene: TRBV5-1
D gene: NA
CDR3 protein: CASSTDDGSDTEAFF
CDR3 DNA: TGCGCCAGCAGCACGGATGACGGGTCAGACACTGAAGCTTTCTTT

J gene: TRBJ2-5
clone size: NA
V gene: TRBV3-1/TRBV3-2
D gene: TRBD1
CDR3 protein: CASSHGTGVETQYF
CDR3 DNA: TGTGCCAGCAGCCACGGGACAGGGGTTGAGACCCAGTACTTC

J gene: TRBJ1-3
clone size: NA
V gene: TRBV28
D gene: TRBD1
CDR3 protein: CASSGTGGPPSGNTIYF
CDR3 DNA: TGTGCCAGCAGTGGGACAGGGGGCCCCCCCTCTGGAAACACCATATATTTT

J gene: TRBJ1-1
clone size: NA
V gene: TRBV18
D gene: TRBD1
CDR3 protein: CASSPSGQGANTEAFF
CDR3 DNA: TGTGCCAGCTCACCATCGGGGCAGGGGGCGAACACTGAAGCTTTCTTT

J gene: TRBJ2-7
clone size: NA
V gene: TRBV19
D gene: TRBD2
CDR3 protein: CASSIGVAGAAYEQYF
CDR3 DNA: TGTGCCAGTAGTATAGGGGTAGCGGGAGCGGCCTACGAGCAGTACTTC

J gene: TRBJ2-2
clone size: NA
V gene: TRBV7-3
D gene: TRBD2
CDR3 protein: CASSPGSGVNTGELFF
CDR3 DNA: TGTGCCAGCAGCCCCGGTAGCGGGGTCAACACCGGGGAGCTGTTTTTT

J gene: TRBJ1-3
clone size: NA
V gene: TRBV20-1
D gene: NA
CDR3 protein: CSATDRYSGNTIYF
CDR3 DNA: TGCAGTGCTACTGACAGATACTCTGGAAACACCATATATTTT